This section outlines one T cell receptor (beta chain) sequence together with its context. The second PCR ran roughly 7 to 12 cycles with a sample-barcoded 5' primer and J-beta primers. Paired-end reads containing CDR3 totaled no fewer than 3 million for each sample. TCRdb itself ran the 5' RACE reads through MiXCR, one entry per CDR3 protein. Counted here are roughly 1,700,000 distinct CDR3 sequences, 28% occurring once; the ten biggest clones make up approximately 7.7%. This specimen belongs to a study of blood T cells in healthy people across ages. Study in general: T cells yielded about one barcoded beta molecule per two cells through template switching.

The CDR3 totals 16 residues. Germline V gives CDR1 SEHNR, CDR2 FQNEAQ (reference sequence). Trimming took 4 bases from V and 5 from J; bases not matched to a gene: 10. The chain recombines TRBV7-9 with TRBJ1-4, with 7 bases lining up with TRBD1. The sequence came from a woman in her twenties or thirties in good health. The sequenced sample was blood. The CDR3 is CASSSSPDRVNEKLFF. The CDR3 DNA reads TGTGCCAGCAGCTCCTCGCCTGACAGGGTAAATGAAAAACTGTTTTTT.